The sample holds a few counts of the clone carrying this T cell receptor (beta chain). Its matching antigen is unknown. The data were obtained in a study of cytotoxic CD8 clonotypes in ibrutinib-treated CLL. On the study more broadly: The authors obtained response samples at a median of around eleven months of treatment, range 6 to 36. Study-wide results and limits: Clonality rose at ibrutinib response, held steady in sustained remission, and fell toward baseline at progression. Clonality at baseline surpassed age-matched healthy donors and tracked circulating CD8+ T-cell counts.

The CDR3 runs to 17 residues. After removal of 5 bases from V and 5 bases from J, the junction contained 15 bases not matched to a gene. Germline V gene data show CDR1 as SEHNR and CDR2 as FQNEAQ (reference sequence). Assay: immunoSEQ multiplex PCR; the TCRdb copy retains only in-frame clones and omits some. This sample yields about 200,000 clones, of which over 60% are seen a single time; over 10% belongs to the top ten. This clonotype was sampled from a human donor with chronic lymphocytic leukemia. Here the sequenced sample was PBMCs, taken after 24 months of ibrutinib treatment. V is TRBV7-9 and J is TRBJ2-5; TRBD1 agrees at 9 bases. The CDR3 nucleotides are TGTGCCAGCAGCCCAGCCCGGGACAGGGCAGCGTGGGAGACCCAGTACTTC. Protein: CASSPARDRAAWETQYF.